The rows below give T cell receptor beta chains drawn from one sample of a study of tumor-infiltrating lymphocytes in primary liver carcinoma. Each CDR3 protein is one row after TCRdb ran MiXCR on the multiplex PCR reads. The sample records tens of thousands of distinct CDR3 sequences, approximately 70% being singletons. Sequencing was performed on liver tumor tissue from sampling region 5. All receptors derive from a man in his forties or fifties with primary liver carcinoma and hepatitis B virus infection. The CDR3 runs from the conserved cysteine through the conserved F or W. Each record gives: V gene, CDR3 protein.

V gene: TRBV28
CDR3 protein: CASSSASLMDRGGTEAFF

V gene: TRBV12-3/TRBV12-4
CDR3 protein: CASSLDSPLGPATGELFF

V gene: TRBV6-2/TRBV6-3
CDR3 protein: CASRDTYNEQYF

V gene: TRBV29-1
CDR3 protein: CSVEVQAEVGYGYAF

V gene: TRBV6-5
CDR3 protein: CVSRTGTADSYEQYF

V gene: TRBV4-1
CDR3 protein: CPSSQEPIGGDSYNEQYF

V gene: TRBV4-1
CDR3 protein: CASSYRGGARDEQFF

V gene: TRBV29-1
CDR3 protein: CSVAIRSYTEAFF

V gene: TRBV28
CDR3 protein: CASSSSRLAEAFF

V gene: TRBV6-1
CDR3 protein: CASSEAASGRGEQFF

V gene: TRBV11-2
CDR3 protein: CASSLDRTGIDTEAFF

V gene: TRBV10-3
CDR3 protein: CAISESKARVDTQYF

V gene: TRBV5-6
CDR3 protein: CASSLAYSYERYF

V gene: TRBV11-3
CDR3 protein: CASTKIPRDSIPYSGTNVLTF

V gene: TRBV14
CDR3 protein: CASSSLNTGELFF

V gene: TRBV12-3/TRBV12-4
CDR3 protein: CASSFGSNQPQHF

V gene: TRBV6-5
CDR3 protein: CASSYSSWAGRGYTF

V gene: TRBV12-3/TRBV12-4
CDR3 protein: CASSFRGEGIAEAFF

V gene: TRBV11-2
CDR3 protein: CVSSLRPENTGELLF

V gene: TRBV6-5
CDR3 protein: CASSYLKGAGANVLTF

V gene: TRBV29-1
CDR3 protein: CSVEHNGYGYTF

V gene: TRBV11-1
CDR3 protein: CASRAGGLNTGELFF

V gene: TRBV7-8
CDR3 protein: CASNLGTDNYEEYF

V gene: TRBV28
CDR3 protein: CASSFQLGASDEQYF

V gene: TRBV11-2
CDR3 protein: CASSLARTYPGTGELFF

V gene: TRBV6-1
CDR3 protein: CASSEKSPTTYGQYF

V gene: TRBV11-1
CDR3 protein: CDSGLGRPNEQFF

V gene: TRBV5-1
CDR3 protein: CANSLAMGRQGEAFF

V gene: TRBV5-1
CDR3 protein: CARRDSQNINEKLFF

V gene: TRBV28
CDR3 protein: CASRITVRETQYF

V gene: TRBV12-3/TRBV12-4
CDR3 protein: CASIVTGLTEAFF

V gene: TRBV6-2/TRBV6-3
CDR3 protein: CASSYPSGPPGSQYF

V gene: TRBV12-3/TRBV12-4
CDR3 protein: CASQYGTFGANVLTF

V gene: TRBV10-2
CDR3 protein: CAGSLGGTGELFF

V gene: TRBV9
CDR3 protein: CASSYTGGSTDTQYF

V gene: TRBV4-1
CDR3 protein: CASSLRHGEAGELFF

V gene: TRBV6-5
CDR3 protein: CASSLWGANTEAFF

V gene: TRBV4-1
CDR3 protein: CASSQATGKNTEAFF

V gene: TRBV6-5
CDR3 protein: CASSSPPFGIRGYSNSPLHF

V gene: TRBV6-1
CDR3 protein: CASNVTGGWRLSSYEQYF

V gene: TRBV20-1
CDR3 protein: CSADQETRYF

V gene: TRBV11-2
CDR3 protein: CASSYQASTTDTQYF

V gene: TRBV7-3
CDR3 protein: CASSLMSGDYEQYF

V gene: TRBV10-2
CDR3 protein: CASSESVTGEVYEQYF

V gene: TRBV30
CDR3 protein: CAWSPGLAGTFTDMQYF

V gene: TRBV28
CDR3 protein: CANSLDWNTEAFF

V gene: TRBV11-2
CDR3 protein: CANSLNDDYEQSF

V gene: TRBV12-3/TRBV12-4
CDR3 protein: CASSLVLQGLATDTQYF

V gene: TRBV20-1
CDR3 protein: CSASDAGTPTGEPFF

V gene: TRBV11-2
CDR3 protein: CASILVALAGTGELFF

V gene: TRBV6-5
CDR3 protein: CASSLGTGFYEQYF